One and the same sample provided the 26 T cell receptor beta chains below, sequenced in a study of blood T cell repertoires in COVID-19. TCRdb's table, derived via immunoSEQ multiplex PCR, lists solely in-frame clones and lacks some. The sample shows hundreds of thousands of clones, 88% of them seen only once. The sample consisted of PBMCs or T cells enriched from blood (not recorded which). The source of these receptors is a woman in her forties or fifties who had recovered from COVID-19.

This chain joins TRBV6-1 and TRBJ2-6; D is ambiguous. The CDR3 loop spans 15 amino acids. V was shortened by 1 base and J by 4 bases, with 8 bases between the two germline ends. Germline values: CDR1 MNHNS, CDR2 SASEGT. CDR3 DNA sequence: TGTGCCAGCAGTGAAGGTCAAGCCGGGGCCAACGTCCTGACTTTC. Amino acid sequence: CASSEGQAGANVLTF.

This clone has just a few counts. CDR3 DNA sequence: TGTGCCAGCAGCTTAGCCGGGTCTCCCTACAATGAGCAGTTCTTC. The encoded protein is CASSLAGSPYNEQFF. The chain carries TRBV7-2 and TRBJ2-1; D unclear. Per germline, CDR1 SGHTA and CDR2 FQGNSA. This CDR3 is built from 15 residues. Deletions cut 0 bases from V and 2 bases from J, with 8 bases between.

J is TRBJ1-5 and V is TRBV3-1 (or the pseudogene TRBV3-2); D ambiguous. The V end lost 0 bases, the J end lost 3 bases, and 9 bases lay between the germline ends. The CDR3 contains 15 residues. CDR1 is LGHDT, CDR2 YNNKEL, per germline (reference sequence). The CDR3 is CASSQDHSLNQPQHF. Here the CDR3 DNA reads TGTGCCAGCAGCCAAGATCACAGCCTCAATCAGCCCCAGCATTTT.

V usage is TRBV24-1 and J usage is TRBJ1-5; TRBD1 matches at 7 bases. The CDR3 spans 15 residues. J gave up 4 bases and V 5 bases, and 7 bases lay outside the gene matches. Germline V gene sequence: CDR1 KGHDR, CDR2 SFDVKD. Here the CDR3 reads CATSAGDSGNQPQHF. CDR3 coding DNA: TGTGCCACCAGTGCCGGGGACAGCGGTAATCAGCCCCAGCATTTT.

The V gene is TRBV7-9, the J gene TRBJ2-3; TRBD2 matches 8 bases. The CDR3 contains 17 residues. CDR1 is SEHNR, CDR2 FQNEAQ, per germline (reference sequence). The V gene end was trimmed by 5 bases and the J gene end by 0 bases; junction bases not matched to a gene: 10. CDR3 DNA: TGTGCCAGCAGCACACTCCCGGCTAGCGGGAGCACAGATACGCAGTATTTT. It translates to CASSTLPASGSTDTQYF.

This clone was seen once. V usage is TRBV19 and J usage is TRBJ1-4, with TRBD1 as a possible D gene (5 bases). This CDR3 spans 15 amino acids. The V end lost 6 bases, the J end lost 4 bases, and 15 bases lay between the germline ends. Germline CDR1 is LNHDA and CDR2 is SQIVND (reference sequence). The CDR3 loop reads CASRGGTALNEKLFF. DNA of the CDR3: TGTGCCAGTAGGGGGGGAACGGCTCTTAATGAAAAACTGTTTTTT.

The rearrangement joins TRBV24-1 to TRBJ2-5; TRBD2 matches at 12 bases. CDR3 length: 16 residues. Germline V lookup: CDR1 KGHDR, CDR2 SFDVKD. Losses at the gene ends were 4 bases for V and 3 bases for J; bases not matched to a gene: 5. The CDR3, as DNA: TGTGCCACCAGTGACCCTAGCGGGAGGGCCGAAGAGACCCAGTACTTC. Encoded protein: CATSDPSGRAEETQYF.

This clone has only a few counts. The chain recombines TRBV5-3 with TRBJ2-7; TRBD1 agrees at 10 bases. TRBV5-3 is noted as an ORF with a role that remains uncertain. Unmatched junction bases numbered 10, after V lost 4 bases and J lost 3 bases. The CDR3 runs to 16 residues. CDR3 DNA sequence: TGTGCCAGAAGCAAGGAGGAGACAGGGGGCTGCTACGAGCAGTACTTC. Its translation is CARSKEETGGCYEQYF.

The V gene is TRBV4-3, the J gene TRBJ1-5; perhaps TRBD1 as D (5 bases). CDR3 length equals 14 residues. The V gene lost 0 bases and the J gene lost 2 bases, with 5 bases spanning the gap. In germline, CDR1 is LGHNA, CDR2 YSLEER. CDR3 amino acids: CASSQDRGNQPQHF. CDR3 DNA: TGCGCCAGCAGCCAAGACAGGGGCAATCAGCCCCAGCATTTT.

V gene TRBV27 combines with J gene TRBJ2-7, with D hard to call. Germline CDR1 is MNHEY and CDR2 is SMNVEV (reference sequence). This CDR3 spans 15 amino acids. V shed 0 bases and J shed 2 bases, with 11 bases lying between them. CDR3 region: CASSLSPSPPYEQYF. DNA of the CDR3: TGTGCCAGCAGTTTATCGCCTAGTCCCCCCTACGAGCAGTACTTC.

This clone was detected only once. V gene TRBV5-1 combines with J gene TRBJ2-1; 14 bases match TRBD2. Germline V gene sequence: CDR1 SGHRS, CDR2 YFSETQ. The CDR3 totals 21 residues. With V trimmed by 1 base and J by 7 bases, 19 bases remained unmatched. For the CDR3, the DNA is TGCGCCAGCAGCTTGTCTATCAACAGTATAGGGACTAGCGGGAGTGTAAATGAGCAGTTCTTC. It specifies CASSLSINSIGTSGSVNEQFF. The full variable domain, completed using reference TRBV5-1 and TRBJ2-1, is KAGVTQTPRYLIKTRGQQVTLSCSPISGHRSVSWYQQTPGQGLQFLFEYFSETQRNKGNFPGRFSGRQFSNSRSEMNVSTLELGDSALYLCASSLSINSIGTSGSVNEQFFGPGTRLTVL.

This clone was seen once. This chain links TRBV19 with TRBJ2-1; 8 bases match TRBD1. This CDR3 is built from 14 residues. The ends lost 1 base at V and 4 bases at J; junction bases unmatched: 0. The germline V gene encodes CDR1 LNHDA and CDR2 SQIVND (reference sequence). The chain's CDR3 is CASSIGQGYNEQFF. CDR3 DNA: TGTGCCAGTAGTATAGGACAGGGGTACAATGAGCAGTTCTTC. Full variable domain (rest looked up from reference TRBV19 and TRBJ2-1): DGGITQSPKYLFRKEGQNVTLSCEQNLNHDAMYWYRQDPGQGLRLIYYSQIVNDFQKGDIAEGYSVSREKKESFPLTVTSAQKNPTAFYLCASSIGQGYNEQFFGPGTRLTVL.

CDR3 coding DNA: TGTGCCAGCAGTACTGGAGGGGCGGGGTCCAATCAAGAGACCCAGTACTTC. Protein sequence: CASSTGGAGSNQETQYF. J is TRBJ2-5 and V is TRBV28; D might be TRBD2 (6 bases). The length of the CDR3 is 17 residues. V lost 5 bases to trimming and J lost 2 bases, with 21 bases between them. Germline V gene sequence: CDR1 MDHEN, CDR2 SYDVKM.

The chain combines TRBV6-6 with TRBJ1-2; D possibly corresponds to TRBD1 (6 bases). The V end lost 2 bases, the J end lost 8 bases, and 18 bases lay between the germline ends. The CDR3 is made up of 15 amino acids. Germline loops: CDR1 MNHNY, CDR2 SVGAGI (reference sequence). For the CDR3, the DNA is TGTGCCAGCAGTTACGGGCCTGACAGGACGTACGGCTACACCTTC. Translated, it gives CASSYGPDRTYGYTF.

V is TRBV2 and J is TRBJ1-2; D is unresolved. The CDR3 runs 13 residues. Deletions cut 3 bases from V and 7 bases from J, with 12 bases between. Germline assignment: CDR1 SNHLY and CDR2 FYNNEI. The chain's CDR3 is CASSDLAIAGYTF. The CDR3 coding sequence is TGTGCCAGCAGTGATCTAGCTATTGCTGGCTACACCTTC.

In nucleotides, the CDR3 is TGTGCCAGCAGCGAGGACAGGGGGCTAGGAAACATTCAGTACTTC. It encodes CASSEDRGLGNIQYF. The rearrangement uses TRBV28 and TRBJ2-4; 11 bases are shared with TRBD1. V gave up 6 bases and J gave up 6 bases; unmatched junction bases: 7. The CDR3 loop spans 15 amino acids. Per the germline V gene, CDR1 is MDHEN and CDR2 is SYDVKM.

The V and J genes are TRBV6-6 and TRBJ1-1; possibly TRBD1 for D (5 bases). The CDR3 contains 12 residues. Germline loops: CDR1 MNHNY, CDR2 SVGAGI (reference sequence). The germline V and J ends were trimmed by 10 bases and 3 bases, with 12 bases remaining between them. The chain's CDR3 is CATLSGYTEAFF. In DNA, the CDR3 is TGTGCCACCTTATCAGGGTACACTGAAGCTTTCTTT.

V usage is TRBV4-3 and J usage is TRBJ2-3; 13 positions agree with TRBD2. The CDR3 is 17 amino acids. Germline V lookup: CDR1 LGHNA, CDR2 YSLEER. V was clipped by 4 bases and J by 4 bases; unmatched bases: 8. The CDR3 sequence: CASSPGTSGNLADTQYF. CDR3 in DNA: TGCGCCAGCAGCCCCGGGACTAGCGGGAATTTAGCAGATACGCAGTATTTT.

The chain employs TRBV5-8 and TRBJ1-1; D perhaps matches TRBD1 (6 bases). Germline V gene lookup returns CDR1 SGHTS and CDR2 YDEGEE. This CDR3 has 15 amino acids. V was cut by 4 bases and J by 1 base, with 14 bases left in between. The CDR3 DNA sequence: TGTGCCAGCAGCCAGGGGACTACCTGGAACACTGAAGCTTTCTTT. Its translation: CASSQGTTWNTEAFF.

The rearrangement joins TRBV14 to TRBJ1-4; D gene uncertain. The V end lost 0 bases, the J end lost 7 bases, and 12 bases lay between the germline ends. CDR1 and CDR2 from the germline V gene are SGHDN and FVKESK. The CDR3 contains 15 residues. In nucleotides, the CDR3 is TGTGCCAGCAGCCAAGAAGCCGTGTACGGTGAAAAACTGTTTTTT. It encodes CASSQEAVYGEKLFF.

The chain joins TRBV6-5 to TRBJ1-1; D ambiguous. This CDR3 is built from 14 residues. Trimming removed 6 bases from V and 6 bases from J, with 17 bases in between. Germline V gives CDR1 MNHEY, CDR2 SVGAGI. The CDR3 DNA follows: TGTGCCAGCAGACCCCCTGCGGGGATCGCTGAAGCTTTCTTT. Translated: CASRPPAGIAEAFF.

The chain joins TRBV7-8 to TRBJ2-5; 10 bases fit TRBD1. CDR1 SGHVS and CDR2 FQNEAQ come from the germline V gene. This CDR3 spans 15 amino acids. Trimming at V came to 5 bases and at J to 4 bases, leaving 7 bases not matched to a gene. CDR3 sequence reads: CASSPIGTGVETQYF. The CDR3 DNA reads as TGTGCCAGCAGCCCGATAGGGACAGGGGTAGAGACCCAGTACTTC.

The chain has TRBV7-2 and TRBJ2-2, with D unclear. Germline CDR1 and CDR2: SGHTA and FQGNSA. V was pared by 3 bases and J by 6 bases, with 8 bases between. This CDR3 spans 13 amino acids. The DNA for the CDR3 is TGTGCCAGCAGCTTTACCAGTCCCGGGGAGCTGTTTTTT. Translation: CASSFTSPGELFF.

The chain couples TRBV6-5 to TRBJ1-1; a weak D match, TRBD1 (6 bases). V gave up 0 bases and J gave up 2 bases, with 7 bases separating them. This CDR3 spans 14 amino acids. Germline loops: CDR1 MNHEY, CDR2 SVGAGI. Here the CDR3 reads CASSYSQGNTEAFF. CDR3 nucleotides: TGTGCCAGCAGTTACTCACAGGGTAACACTGAAGCTTTCTTT.

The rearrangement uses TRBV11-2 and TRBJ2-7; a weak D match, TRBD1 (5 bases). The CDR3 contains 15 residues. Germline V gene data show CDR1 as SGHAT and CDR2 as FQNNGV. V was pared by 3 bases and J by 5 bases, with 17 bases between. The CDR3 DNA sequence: TGTGCCAGCAGCTTTCTTGCAGGGAAAGGAGACGAGCAGTACTTC. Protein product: CASSFLAGKGDEQYF.

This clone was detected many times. The CDR3 DNA is TGTGCCACCAGTGATTTGGGGGCGCGGTCGGTTAATGGCTACACCTTC. Translation gives CATSDLGARSVNGYTF. The chain combines TRBV24-1 with TRBJ1-2, with a tentative D call TRBD1 (5 bases). CDR3 length equals 16 residues. The V and J ends lost 0 bases and 6 bases respectively, with 16 bases between them. Germline V lookup: CDR1 KGHDR, CDR2 SFDVKD.